One sample yielded the 14 T cell receptor beta chains listed below, sequenced in a study of T-cell memory formation after mild COVID-19. TCRdb reanalysed the 5' RACE reads using MiXCR and keeps one entry per CDR3 protein. Seen here are fewer than 350,000 distinct CDR3 sequences, 15% to 20% observed once, and the top ten hold approximately 20%. The sequenced sample was PBMCs or a T cell subset sorted from them (not recorded which). These receptors originate from a man younger than 30 who had mild COVID-19 (a few samples of this study predate the infection). Cell type and time point are not known.

V usage is TRBV6-5 and J usage is TRBJ1-2; the D gene is possibly TRBD1 (6 bases). Germline-derived CDR1 and CDR2 are MNHEY and SVGAGI. CDR3 length equals 15 residues. Trimming took off 7 bases at V and 7 bases at J, with 22 bases between the two ends. CDR3 sequence: CASINRAGVSGGYTF. DNA of the CDR3: TGTGCCAGCATCAACAGGGCAGGGGTTAGCGGTGGCTACACCTTC.

This clonotype came up many times. This chain connects TRBV7-9 to TRBJ2-7, with 8 bases matching TRBD1. CDR1 and CDR2 from the germline V gene are SEHNR and FQNEAQ (reference sequence). This CDR3 region has 14 residues. Germline trimming cut 7 bases from V and 0 bases from J; bases unmatched to any gene: 5. The CDR3 DNA follows: TGTGCCAGCAAACAACAGGGGGGCTCCTACGAGCAGTACTTC. It codes for CASKQQGGSYEQYF.

At least ten counts were recorded for this clonotype. The chain employs TRBV12-3 or TRBV12-4 and TRBJ2-3; the match to TRBD1 covers 7 bases. The CDR3 sequence is 14 residues long. V lost 6 bases, J lost 0 bases, and 3 bases stayed unmatched. This CDR3 is CASSLQGSTDTQYF. In DNA, the CDR3 is TGTGCCAGCAGCTTACAGGGGAGCACAGATACGCAGTATTTT.

This clonotype was found a few times. The CDR3, as DNA: TGTGCGCCATCCCCCCCCGGGGTAGATGATCAGCCCCAGCATTTT. Translation gives CAPSPPGVDDQPQHF. This chain uses TRBV9 with TRBJ1-5; D unclear. This CDR3 has 15 residues. Looked up from germline, CDR1 is SGDLS and CDR2 is YYNGEE.

The chain uses TRBV10-2 and TRBJ2-7, with TRBD1 matching 9 bases. Germline values: CDR1 WSHSY, CDR2 SAAADI. V shed 6 bases and J 2 bases; nucleotides not matched to a gene: 8. This CDR3 is built from 15 residues. CDR3 loop: CASRQQGAITYEQYF. CDR3 sequence (DNA): TGCGCCAGCAGACAACAGGGGGCGATAACCTACGAGCAGTACTTC.

On this clonotype: One end of the junction does not line up with germline, which may come from a read error. The chain has TRBV9 and TRBJ2-1; no clear D gene. The CDR3 runs to 13 residues. Germline assignment: CDR1 SGDLS and CDR2 YYNGEE. The chain's CDR3 is CASSPQSSNEQFF. The CDR3 nucleotides are TGTGCCAGCAGCCCCCAATCCTCCAATGAGCAGTTCTTC.

In its sample, this clonotype was seen many times. The rearrangement links TRBV6-2 or TRBV6-3 to TRBJ2-1, with D possibly matching TRBD2 (7 bases). The V end lost 5 bases, the J end lost 9 bases, and 17 bases lay between the germline ends. CDR1 MNHEY and CDR2 SVGEGT come from the germline V gene. This CDR3 comprises 14 residues. The CDR3 region is CASSRQGGGGEQFF. In DNA, the CDR3 is TGTGCCAGCAGTAGACAAGGGGGGGGAGGTGAGCAGTTCTTC.

This clonotype has a handful of counts. The rearrangement uses TRBV29-1 and TRBJ2-7; D is undetermined. Germline V lookup: CDR1 SQVTM, CDR2 ANQGSEA. V was clipped by 4 bases and J by 2 bases, with 9 bases between them. The CDR3 length is 12 residues. This CDR3 is CSVAGLTYEQYV. The CDR3 DNA reads as TGCAGCGTTGCCGGGCTTACCTACGAGCAGTACGTC.

In this sample, this clonotype turned up a few times. The rearrangement joins TRBV7-2 to TRBJ2-7; the D is unclear. The CDR3 runs to 13 residues. Per the germline V gene, CDR1 is SGHTA and CDR2 is FQGNSA. Trimming removed 1 base from V and 3 bases from J, with 7 bases in between. The CDR3 reads CASSLELFYEQYF. The CDR3 DNA reads TGTGCCAGCAGCTTAGAGTTATTCTACGAGCAGTACTTC.

This clonotype was seen more than once but under ten times. The V gene is TRBV6-5, the J gene TRBJ2-5, with D possibly TRBD2 on 7 matching bases. The CDR3 runs to 15 residues. V was pared by 1 base and J by 5 bases, with 14 bases between. Germline V gene lookup returns CDR1 MNHEY and CDR2 SVGAGI. The CDR3 DNA follows: TGTGCCAGCAGTTACTATCGGGGGGCGGGGGAGACCCAGTACTTC. Protein sequence: CASSYYRGAGETQYF.

This clonotype was seen repeatedly, ten times or more. The rearrangement links TRBV9 to TRBJ2-1, with 11 bases fitting TRBD2. The length of the CDR3 is 17 residues. CDR1 and CDR2 from the germline V gene are SGDLS and YYNGEE. The ends lost 0 bases at V and 2 bases at J; junction bases unmatched: 4. CDR3 nucleotides: TGTGCCAGCAGCGTAGGACTAGCGGGGCGAGCCTACAATGAGCAGTTCTTC. Its protein is CASSVGLAGRAYNEQFF.

This clonotype turned up a few times. In DNA form, the CDR3 reads TGTGCCAGCAGCTCATTATGGACAGGGGGGCCAGAGACCCAGTACTTC. Translating gives CASSSLWTGGPETQYF. The rearrangement uses TRBV7-2 and TRBJ2-5, with 10 positions matching TRBD1. Germline trimming cut 4 bases from V and 4 bases from J; bases unmatched to any gene: 9. CDR3 size: 16 residues. Per the germline V gene, CDR1 is SGHTA and CDR2 is FQGNSA.

This clonotype was seen many times. The chain links TRBV7-2 to TRBJ1-3, with D perhaps matching TRBD1 (6 bases). Per the germline V gene, CDR1 is SGHTA and CDR2 is FQGNSA. Trimming removed 1 base from V and 0 bases from J, with 10 bases in between. The CDR3 length is 16 residues. The CDR3 protein is CASSLGGPASGNTIYF. The CDR3 DNA reads as TGTGCCAGCAGCTTAGGGGGGCCCGCCTCTGGAAACACCATATATTTT.

This clonotype has more than one count but fewer than ten. The rearrangement joins TRBV7-6 to TRBJ1-6, with 10 bases aligning to TRBD1. CDR1 and CDR2 (germline): SGHVS, FNYEAQ. Trimming removed 8 bases from V and 0 bases from J; junction bases left unmatched: 4. There are 16 residues in the CDR3. CDR3 sequence: CASSDRGSSYNSPLHF. The CDR3 DNA reads TGTGCCAGCTCGGACAGGGGGAGCTCCTATAATTCACCCCTCCACTTT.